This TCR beta chain was captured by sequencing in a study of cytomegalovirus exposure and HLA in healthy donors. For this clone: This CDR3 is also generated by other DNA sequences in the sample.

With 60 Vbeta and 13 Jbeta primers, the PCR was carried out. Assay: immunoSEQ multiplex PCR; the TCRdb copy retains only in-frame clones and omits some. This table has approximately 93,000 clones, 82% appearing once. The sequenced sample was PBMCs. This sequence originates from a man aged 50-60 years in good health and CMV-seronegative.

The CDR3 here is CASSPSTDTQYF. In nucleotides, the CDR3 is TGTGCCAGCAGCCCATCCACAGATACGCAGTATTTT. This chain connects TRBV11-2 to TRBJ2-3, with D hard to call. The CDR3 has 12 residues. Trimming cost V 5 bases and J 2 bases, with 5 bases left between them. In germline, CDR1 is SGHAT, CDR2 FQNNGV.